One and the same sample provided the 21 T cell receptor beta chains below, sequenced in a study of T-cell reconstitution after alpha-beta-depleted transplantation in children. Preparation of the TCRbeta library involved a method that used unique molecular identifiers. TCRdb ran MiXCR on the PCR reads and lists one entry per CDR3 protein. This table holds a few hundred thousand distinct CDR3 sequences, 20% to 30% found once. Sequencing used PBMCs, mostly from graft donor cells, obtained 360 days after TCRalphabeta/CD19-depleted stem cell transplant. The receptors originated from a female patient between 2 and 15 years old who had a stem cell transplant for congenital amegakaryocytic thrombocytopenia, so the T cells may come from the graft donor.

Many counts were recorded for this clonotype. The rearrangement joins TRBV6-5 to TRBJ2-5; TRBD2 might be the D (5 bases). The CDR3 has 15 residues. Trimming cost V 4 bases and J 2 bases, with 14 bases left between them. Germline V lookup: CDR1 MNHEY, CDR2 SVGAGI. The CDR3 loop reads CASSSKRTLQETQYF. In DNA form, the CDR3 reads TGTGCCAGCAGTTCCAAGCGGACCTTACAAGAGACCCAGTACTTC.

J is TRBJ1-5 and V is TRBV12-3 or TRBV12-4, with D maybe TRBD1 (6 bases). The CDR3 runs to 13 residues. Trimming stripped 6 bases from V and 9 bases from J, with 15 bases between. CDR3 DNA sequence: TGTGCCAGCAGCATGACAGGAACCCGGCCCCAGCATTTT. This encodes CASSMTGTRPQHF.

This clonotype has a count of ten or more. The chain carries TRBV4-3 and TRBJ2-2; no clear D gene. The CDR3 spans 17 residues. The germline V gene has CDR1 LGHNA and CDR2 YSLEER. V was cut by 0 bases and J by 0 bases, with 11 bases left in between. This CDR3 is CASSQDKAYANTGELFF. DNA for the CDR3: TGCGCCAGCAGCCAAGATAAGGCGTACGCGAACACCGGGGAGCTGTTTTTT.

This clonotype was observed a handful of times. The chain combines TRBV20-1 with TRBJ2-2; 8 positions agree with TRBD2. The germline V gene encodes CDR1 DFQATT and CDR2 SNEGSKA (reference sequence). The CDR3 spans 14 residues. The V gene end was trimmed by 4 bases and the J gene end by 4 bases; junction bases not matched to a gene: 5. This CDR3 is CSATAGGSTGELFF. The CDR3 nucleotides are TGCAGTGCTACCGCGGGGGGCAGCACCGGGGAGCTGTTTTTT.

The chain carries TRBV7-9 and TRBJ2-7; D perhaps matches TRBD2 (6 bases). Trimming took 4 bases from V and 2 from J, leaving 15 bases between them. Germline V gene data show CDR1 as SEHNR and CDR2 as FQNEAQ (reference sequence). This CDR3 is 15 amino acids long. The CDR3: CASSSEGLITYEQYF. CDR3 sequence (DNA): TGTGCCAGCAGCTCAGAGGGACTGATAACCTACGAGCAGTACTTC.

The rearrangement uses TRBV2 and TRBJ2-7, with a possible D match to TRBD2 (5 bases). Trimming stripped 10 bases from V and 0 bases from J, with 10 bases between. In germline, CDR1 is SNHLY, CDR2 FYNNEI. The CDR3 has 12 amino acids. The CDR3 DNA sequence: TGTGCCACAATTGGGAGCTCCTACGAGCAGTACTTC. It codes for CATIGSSYEQYF.

Here the CDR3 DNA reads TGTGCCAGCAGTTACGACAGGGTCACTGAAGCTTTCTTT. This gives the protein CASSYDRVTEAFF. The chain employs TRBV6-6 and TRBJ1-1; 7 bases agree with TRBD1. The CDR3 loop spans 13 amino acids. The V gene's germline CDR1 is MNHNY and CDR2 SVGAGI (reference sequence). J was trimmed by 4 bases and V by 2 bases; bases with no gene match: 1.

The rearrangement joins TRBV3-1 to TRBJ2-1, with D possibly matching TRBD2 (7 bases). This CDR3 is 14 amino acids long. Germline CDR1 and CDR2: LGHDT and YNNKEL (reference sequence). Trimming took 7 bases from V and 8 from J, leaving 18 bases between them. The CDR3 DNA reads TGTGCCAGCAAAGGGGGGGGGCCCCCTGATGAGCAGTTCTTC. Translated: CASKGGGPPDEQFF.

The CDR3 DNA reads as TGTGCCAGCAGTTTATCACTAGCTGCCTACGAGCAGTACTTC. Amino acids: CASSLSLAAYEQYF. The chain links TRBV27 to TRBJ2-7, with D possibly being TRBD2 (6 bases). Trimming removed 0 bases at V and 2 bases at J, with 8 bases between. CDR1 and CDR2 (germline): MNHEY, SMNVEV (reference sequence). The CDR3 totals 14 residues.

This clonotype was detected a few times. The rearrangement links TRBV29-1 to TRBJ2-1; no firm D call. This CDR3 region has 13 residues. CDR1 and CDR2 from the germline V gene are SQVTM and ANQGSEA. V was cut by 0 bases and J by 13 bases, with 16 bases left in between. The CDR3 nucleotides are TGCAGCGTTGAAGAAACGCTAGAGACGAAACAGTTCTTC. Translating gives CSVEETLETKQFF.

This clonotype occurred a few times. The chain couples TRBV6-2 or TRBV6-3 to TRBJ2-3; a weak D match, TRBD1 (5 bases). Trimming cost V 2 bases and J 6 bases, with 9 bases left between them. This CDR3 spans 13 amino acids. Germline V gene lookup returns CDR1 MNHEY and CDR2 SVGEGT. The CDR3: CASSYQGADTQYF. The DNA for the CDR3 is TGTGCCAGCAGTTACCAGGGCGCGGATACGCAGTATTTT.

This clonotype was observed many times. The CDR3 DNA sequence: TGTGCCAGCAGGGGGACACTTTTAAATGAAAAACTGTTTTTT. This gives the protein CASRGTLLNEKLFF. The V call is TRBV28, the J call TRBJ1-4; the D gene is possibly TRBD1 (6 bases). There are 14 residues in the CDR3. The germline gives CDR1 MDHEN, CDR2 SYDVKM. Trimming removed 6 bases at V and 5 bases at J, with 13 bases between.

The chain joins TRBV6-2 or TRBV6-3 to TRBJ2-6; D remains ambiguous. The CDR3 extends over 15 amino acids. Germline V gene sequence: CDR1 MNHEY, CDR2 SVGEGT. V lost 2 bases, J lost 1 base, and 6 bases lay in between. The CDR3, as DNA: TGTGCCAGCAGTTACCGGAGTTCTGGGGCCAACGTCCTGACTTTC. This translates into CASSYRSSGANVLTF.

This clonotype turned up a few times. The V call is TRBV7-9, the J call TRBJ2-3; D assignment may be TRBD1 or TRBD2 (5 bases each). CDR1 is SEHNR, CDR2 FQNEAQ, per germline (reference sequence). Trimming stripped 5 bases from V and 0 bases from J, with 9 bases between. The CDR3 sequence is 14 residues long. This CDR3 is CASSPRDSTDTQYF. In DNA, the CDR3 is TGTGCCAGCAGCCCCAGGGACAGCACAGATACGCAGTATTTT.

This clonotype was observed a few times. The CDR3 spells CASSQGEGRDTQYF. The CDR3 DNA reads as TGCGCCAGCAGCCAAGGAGAGGGGCGAGATACGCAGTATTTT. The chain couples TRBV4-1 to TRBJ2-3; D could derive from TRBD1 or TRBD2 (5 bases each). The CDR3 loop spans 14 amino acids. Germline CDR1 is MGHRA and CDR2 is YSYEKL. V gave up 1 base and J gave up 5 bases, with 10 bases separating them.

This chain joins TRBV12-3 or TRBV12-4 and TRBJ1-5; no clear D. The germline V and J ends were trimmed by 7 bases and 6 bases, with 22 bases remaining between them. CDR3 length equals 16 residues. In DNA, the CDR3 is TGTGCCAGCACCCATTCGGGAGTGCGCGGGAGTCAGCCCCAGCATTTT. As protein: CASTHSGVRGSQPQHF.

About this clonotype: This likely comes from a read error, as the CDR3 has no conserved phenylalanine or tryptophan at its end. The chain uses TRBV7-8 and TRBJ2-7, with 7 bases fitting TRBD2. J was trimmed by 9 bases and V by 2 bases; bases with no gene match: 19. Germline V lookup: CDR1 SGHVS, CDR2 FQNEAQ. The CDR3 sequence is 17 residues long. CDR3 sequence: CASSLIGAGTVNVGQYS. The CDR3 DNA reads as TGTGCCAGCAGCTTAATCGGAGCGGGGACGGTCAATGTGGGGCAGTACTCG.

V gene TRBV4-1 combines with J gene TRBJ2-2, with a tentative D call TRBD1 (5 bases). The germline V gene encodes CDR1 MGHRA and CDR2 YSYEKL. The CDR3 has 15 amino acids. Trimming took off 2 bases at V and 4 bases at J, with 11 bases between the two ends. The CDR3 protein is CASSQTRVATGELFF. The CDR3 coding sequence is TGCGCCAGCAGCCAAACCAGGGTAGCCACCGGGGAGCTGTTTTTT.

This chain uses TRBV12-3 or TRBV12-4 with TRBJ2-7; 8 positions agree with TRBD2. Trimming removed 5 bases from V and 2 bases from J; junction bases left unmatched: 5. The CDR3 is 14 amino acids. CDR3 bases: TGTGCCAGCAGTGCCGGGACTAGGACCTACGAGCAGTACTTC. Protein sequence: CASSAGTRTYEQYF.

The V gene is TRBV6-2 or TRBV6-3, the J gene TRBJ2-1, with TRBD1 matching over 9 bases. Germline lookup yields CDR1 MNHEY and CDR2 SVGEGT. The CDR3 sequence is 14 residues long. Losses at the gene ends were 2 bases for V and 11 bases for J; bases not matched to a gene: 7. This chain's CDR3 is CASSYGGQGLQQFF. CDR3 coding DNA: TGTGCCAGCAGTTACGGGGGACAGGGCTTGCAGCAGTTCTTC.

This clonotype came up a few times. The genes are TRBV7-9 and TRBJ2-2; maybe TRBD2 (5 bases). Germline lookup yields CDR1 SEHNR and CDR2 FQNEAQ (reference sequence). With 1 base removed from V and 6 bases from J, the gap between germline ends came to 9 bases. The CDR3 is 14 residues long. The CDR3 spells CASSLVGLAGELFF. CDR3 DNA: TGTGCCAGCAGCTTAGTAGGACTCGCCGGGGAGCTGTTTTTT. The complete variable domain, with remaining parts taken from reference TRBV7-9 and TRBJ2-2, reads DTGVSQNPRHKITKRGQNVTFRCDPISEHNRLYWYRQTLGQGPEFLTYFQNEAQLEKSRLLSDRFSAERPKGSFSTLEIQRTEQGDSAMYLCASSLVGLAGELFFGEGSRLTVL.